This paragraph covers one TCR beta chain sequence. Antigen specificity is unknown. The sample comes from a study of T cell responses to AZD1222 COVID-19 vaccine. Findings and limits, study-wide: Every sample of the repertoires postdated the peak T cell response. Breadth and depth of Spike-specific TCRs rose after two AZD1222 doses. Donor demographics were predominantly white British with a female majority; clonal diversity may be underestimated.

V trimming: 1 base; J trimming: 6 bases; junction bases outside the gene matches: 3. Germline assignment: CDR1 SGHRS and CDR2 YFSETQ. CDR3 length equals 14 residues. The table came from immunoSEQ multiplex PCR; TCRdb's copy has only in-frame clones and leaves some out. Here the sample spans tens of thousands of clones, roughly nine tenths being singletons. The chain has TRBV5-1 and TRBJ2-7; 11 nucleotides align to TRBD1. The specimen comprised peripheral blood, sampled 28 days after the second AZD1222 dose. This clonotype was sampled from an adult who received the AZD1222 COVID-19 vaccine. The CDR3 spells CASSLTGTGGEQYF. DNA for the CDR3: TGCGCCAGCAGCTTGACCGGGACAGGGGGCGAGCAGTACTTC.